These 5 T cell receptor beta chains came from one sample sequenced in a study of blood T cells in healthy people across ages (dated by TCRdb to about 2015). Libraries came from 5' RACE. The run used an Illumina HiSeq 2500. A second PCR of about 7 to 12 cycles was run with a J-beta primer mix and a sample-barcoded 5' primer. TCRdb applied fastp at Q25 and MiXCR to the public reads, then kept only in-frame beta chains. Rows are combined by CDR3 protein, so each entry shows the most common genes and DNA. Here the sample has about a million distinct CDR3 sequences; about 48% occur a single time. The ten largest clones represent 10% to 15% of the sample. The material sequenced was blood. The origin of the receptors is a man aged 25 to 40 in good health.

The genes are TRBV7-2 and TRBJ2-7; tentative D call: TRBD2 (6 bases). The germline CDR1 and CDR2 sequences are SGHTA and FQGNSA. With 3 bases removed from V and 0 bases from J, the gap between germline ends came to 12 bases. The CDR3 runs to 15 residues. In DNA form, the CDR3 reads TGTGCCAGCAGCTTCTTGGACGGGAGCTCCTACGAGCAGTACTTC. Translating it yields CASSFLDGSSYEQYF.

Comment on this clonotype: A much larger clone differs by one base, so this may be a read error. The V call is TRBV3-1, the J call TRBJ2-4, with 9 bases that match TRBD1. The J segment lost 13 bases and the V segment lost 1 base, leaving 8 bases of the junction unmatched. The germline CDR1 and CDR2 sequences are LGHDT and YNNKEL (reference sequence). This CDR3 is 14 amino acids long. CDR3 residues: CASSQAQGAYGQYF. CDR3 bases: TGTGCCAGCAGCCAAGCACAGGGGGCTTACGGGCAGTACTTC.

This chain links TRBV6-2 or TRBV6-3 with TRBJ2-7; either TRBD1 or TRBD2 may supply D (5 bases each). The CDR3 totals 15 residues. Germline-derived CDR1 and CDR2 are MNHEY and SVGEGT. V lost 4 bases and J lost 3, with 16 bases in between. Here the CDR3 DNA reads TGTGCCAGCAGTTTCTCCGGGACGCAGTACTACGAGCAGTACTTC. Its protein product is CASSFSGTQYYEQYF.

This clonotype was counted only a few times. The rearrangement links TRBV7-2 to TRBJ2-7; 10 nucleotides align to TRBD2. V was clipped by 6 bases and J by 3 bases; unmatched bases: 8. This CDR3 spans 15 amino acids. CDR1 is SGHTA, CDR2 FQGNSA, per germline. The CDR3 DNA sequence: TGTGCCAGCAGTCCGACTAGCGGGTCGGGCTACGAGCAGTACTTC. Its translation is CASSPTSGSGYEQYF.

This chain joins TRBV20-1 and TRBJ2-1, with a weak D call TRBD2 (6 bases). The germline V gene encodes CDR1 DFQATT and CDR2 SNEGSKA (reference sequence). CDR3 length: 15 amino acids. The V gene lost 0 bases and the J gene lost 8 bases, with 17 bases spanning the gap. CDR3 nucleotides: TGCAGTGCTAGAGATCCGGGGGAGAGGATCTATGAGCAGTTCTTC. Residues: CSARDPGERIYEQFF.